Reported below is one T cell receptor (beta chain). Its antigen is still unknown. Primers included in the PCR were 60 Vbeta and 13 Jbeta primers. Clones were read by immunoSEQ multiplex PCR, and TCRdb kept only the in-frame ones, dropping some. The table records about 96,000 clones, under 85% of them present only once. The data stem from a study of cytomegalovirus exposure and HLA in healthy donors. Overall study: Assignment to the Caucasian-associated ancestry cluster applied to approximately 80% of the roughly 400 genotyped donors.

Nominal health characterized the donors when sampled, though unrecorded immune exposures were likely. Findings and limits, study-wide: In a later analysis, at a false discovery rate of 0.05, some 15,000 TCR beta sequences were associated with HLA alleles. The study reported that TCR beta sequences accurately predicted HLA-A and HLA-B alleles in most subjects.

The V end lost 3 bases, the J end lost 3 bases, and 13 bases lay between the germline ends. Germline CDR1 reads SGDLS; CDR2 reads YYNGEE. The CDR3 runs to 14 residues. The receptor was isolated from a female donor in good health and CMV-seropositive. Sequencing was done on a sample of PBMCs. The chain combines TRBV9 with TRBJ2-7, with TRBD1 as a possible D gene (6 bases). This CDR3 is CASSGDRNLYEQYF. CDR3 in DNA: TGTGCCAGCAGCGGAGACAGGAACCTCTACGAGCAGTACTTC.